This T cell receptor beta chain was documented in a study of T cells after yellow fever vaccination. Study context: Some fractions had low cell numbers, and these were prepared with SMART-Seq v4 Ultra Low Input.

CDR1 and CDR2 from the germline V gene are SGDLS and YYNGEE. V shed 0 bases and J 4 bases; nucleotides not matched to a gene: 4. The CDR3 is made up of 15 amino acids. Regarding this clonotype: Its antigen is still unknown.

Study results and limitations: Clonotypes appearing in both CD4 and CD8 compartments existed, and their share was small. Most primary-vaccination clones reappeared after the booster (less than 98% CD4, 75% to 90% CD8).

In TCRdb, the 5' RACE reads were re-called with MiXCR into one record per CDR3 protein. The sample yields fewer than 400,000 distinct CDR3 sequences, about 6% seen once. The sequence was obtained from a man aged 25-45 years who received the YFV17D yellow fever vaccine. The chain employs TRBV9 and TRBJ2-1; 7 bases are a match to TRBD1. The material was PBMCs, obtained 5 days after the yellow fever booster vaccination. DNA of the CDR3: TGTGCCAGCAGCGTAGGGACAGGCGAATACAATGAGCAGTTCTTC. Translated, it gives CASSVGTGEYNEQFF.